The clone carrying this T cell receptor beta chain has a count of ten or more. The record originates from a study of HIV-infected patients and healthy controls. All unsorted peripheral T cells were captured because whole blood was used without fractionation. Alpha and beta constant-region primers primed reverse transcription of around 540 ng RNA. Each of the alpha and beta chains got its own library through chain-specific third strand synthesis with indices. Each CDR3 protein is one row after TCRdb ran MiXCR on the 5' RACE reads. This table has under 15,000 distinct CDR3 sequences, roughly 10% appearing once. This TCR derives from an adult in good health. The sample consisted of blood.

CDR3 nucleotides: TGTGCCAGCAGTATTCCCAGGGCAGCTTTAGGGGTTGAAGATGGCTACACCTTC. Its protein product is CASSIPRAALGVEDGYTF. V and J are TRBV27 and TRBJ1-2; tentative D call: TRBD1 (5 bases). CDR3 length: 18 amino acids. Germline V gives CDR1 MNHEY, CDR2 SMNVEV (reference sequence). Deletions cut 5 bases from V and 6 bases from J, with 28 bases between.